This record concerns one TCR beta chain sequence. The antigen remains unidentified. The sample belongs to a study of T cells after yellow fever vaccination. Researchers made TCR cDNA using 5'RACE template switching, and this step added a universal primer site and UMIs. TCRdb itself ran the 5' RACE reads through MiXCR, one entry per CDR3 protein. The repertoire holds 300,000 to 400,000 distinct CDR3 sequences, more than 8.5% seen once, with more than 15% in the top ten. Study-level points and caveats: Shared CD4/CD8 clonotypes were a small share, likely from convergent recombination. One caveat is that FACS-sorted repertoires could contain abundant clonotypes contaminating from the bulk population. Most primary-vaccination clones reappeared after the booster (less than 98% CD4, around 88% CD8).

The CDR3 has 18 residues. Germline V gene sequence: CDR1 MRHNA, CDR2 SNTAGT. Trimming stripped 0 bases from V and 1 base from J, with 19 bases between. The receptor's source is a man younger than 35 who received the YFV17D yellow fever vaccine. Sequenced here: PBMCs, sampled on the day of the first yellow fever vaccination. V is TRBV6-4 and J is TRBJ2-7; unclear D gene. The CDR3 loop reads CASSDSIYRVMSSYEQYV. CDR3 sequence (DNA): TGTGCCAGCAGTGACTCGATATATCGGGTCATGTCGTCCTACGAGCAGTACGTC.